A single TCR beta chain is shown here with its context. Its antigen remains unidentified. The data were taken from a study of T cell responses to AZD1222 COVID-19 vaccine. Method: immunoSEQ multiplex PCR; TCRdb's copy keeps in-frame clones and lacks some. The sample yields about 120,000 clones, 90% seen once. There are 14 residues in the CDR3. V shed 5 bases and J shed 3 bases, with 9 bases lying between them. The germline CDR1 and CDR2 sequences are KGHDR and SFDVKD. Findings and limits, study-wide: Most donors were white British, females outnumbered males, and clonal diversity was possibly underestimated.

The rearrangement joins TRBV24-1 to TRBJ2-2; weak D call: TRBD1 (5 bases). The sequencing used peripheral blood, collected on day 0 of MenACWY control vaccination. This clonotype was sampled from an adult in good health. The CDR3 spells CATSGKGYTGELFF. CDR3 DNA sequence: TGTGCCACCAGTGGGAAGGGGTACACCGGGGAGCTGTTTTTT.